This TCR beta chain was profiled in a study of blood T cell repertoires in COVID-19. Across the study: The United States, Italy and Spain provided the acute and convalescent COVID-19 samples. Sample material is recorded as cDNA or gDNA derived from T cells, B-cell-depleted T cells, or PBMCs.

Per the germline V gene, CDR1 is SGHTS and CDR2 is YDEGEE. Between the trimmed V and J ends, which lost 4 bases and 7 bases, there was a span of 18 bases. CDR3 size: 15 residues. This clone was seen more than once but under ten times. Using immunoSEQ multiplex PCR, the repertoire was profiled, and TCRdb retains in-frame clones only, with some absent. The table lists tens of thousands of clones, approximately 86% of them singletons. This TCR was sampled from a woman older than 75 with acute or convalescent COVID-19. V gene TRBV5-8 combines with J gene TRBJ1-5; D unresolved. Specimen: peripheral blood. The CDR3 DNA sequence: TGTGCCAGCAGCCTGGACTCAGGCCCGGGGCAGCCCCAGCATTTT. It encodes CASSLDSGPGQPQHF.